This T cell receptor (beta chain) was documented in a study of blood T cell repertoires in COVID-19. Study as a whole: COVID-19 samples from acute and convalescent phases originated in the United States, Italy and Spain.

Enrolled through a virtual design, the participants were between about 18 and 100 years of age and came from 24 US areas. For recovered donors of Cohort 3, there were two negative PCRs, clearance, or symptom resolution. The V end lost 2 bases, the J end lost 5 bases, and 12 bases lay between the germline ends. Germline-derived CDR1 and CDR2 are SGHVS and FQNEAQ. The CDR3 is 14 amino acids. As processed by the authors: Scientists estimated how many nucleated cells there were by amplifying reference gene primers. Some clones are missing from TCRdb's copy, which holds only in-frame ones; the method was immunoSEQ multiplex PCR. That table is the source of V, J and clone size, and D and trimming were worked out from the DNA. The sample lists about 170,000 clones, about 90% occurring once.

The sequence was obtained from a woman aged 45-60 years who had recovered from COVID-19. The material sequenced was PBMCs or T cells enriched from blood (not recorded which). The rearrangement joins TRBV7-8 to TRBJ1-1; D is uncertain. In DNA, the CDR3 is TGTGCCAGCAGCTTAAGTACGGGTAGTACTGAAGCTTTCTTT. It is translated as CASSLSTGSTEAFF.